The entry below describes one TCR beta chain. This receptor's antigen is unknown. This sequence may be a read error, since a much larger clone differs from it by one base. The sample's treatment or condition label, decoded: in vitro stimulation with specific CMV peptide epitopes to enrich CMV-specific T cells. This entry is derived from a study of T cell repertoires in cytomegalovirus infection (dated by TCRdb to between 2018 and 2021). Regarding the complete study: The peptide stimulations were aimed at well-studied HLA-B-restricted epitopes as well as recently identified HLA-C-restricted CMV epitopes, whose presentation resists viral immunomodulation. Donor HLA type was relevant to the analysis, as public TCR beta signatures indicated carriage of CMV infection together with the matching HLA type. What the study reported, not specific to this receptor: In both this cohort and an independent cohort of 352 donors, the cumulative frequency of public TCR beta family members distinguished carriers of CMV infection plus the relevant HLA type. The ex vivo response was dominated by HLA-C-restricted CMV-specific TCR beta clonotypes, which also provided the single most frequent clonotype in two of eight donors.

According to the germline V gene, CDR1 reads SGHTA and CDR2 reads FQGNSA. At the junction V is shortened by 3 bases and J by 2 bases, with 14 bases in between. Spanning cysteine to phenylalanine, the CDR3 consists of 15 amino acids. Only CDR3 DNA remains: 45 bases, in frame from the first base. The sequencing machine was an Illumina HiSeq 1500. TCRdb reprocessed the public reads (quality trimming at Q25 with fastp, clone calling with MiXCR) and kept in-frame beta chains. CDR3 protein duplicates are merged, each entry listing the most common genes and DNA. The sample table shows approximately 990,000 distinct CDR3 sequences, and around a third are seen once. About 14% of the sample is held by the ten biggest clonotypes.

The chain is made from TRBV7-2 and TRBJ2-7; the best D guess is TRBD2, with 7 bases matching. The sample in question was cultured CD8+ T cells from PBMCs, obtained from culture after CMV antigen stimulation. The origin of this receptor is a human donor in good health (CMV status not recorded). Some clones in this sample may be carry-over from other donors' samples. At the DNA level, the sequence is TGTGCCAGCAGCTTTTATTCCGGGGGGCCCTACGAGCAGTACTTC. The resulting protein is CASSFYSGGPYEQYF.